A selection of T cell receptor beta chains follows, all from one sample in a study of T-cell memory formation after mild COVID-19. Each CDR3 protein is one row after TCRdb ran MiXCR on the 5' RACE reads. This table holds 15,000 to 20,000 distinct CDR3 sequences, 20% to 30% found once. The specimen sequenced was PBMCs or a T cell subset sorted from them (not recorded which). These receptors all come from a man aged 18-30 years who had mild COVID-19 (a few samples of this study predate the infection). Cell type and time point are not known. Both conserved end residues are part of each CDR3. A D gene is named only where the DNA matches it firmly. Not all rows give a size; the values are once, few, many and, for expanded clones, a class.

DNA: TGTGCCAGCAGCTTAGGAGCAGATACGCAGTATTTT; CDR3: CASSLGADTQYF; J: TRBJ2-3; V: TRBV7-2; size: many; D: NA
DNA: TGTGCCAGCAGTTACTCGACAACAGGGGAATCGTACGAGCAGTACTTC; CDR3: CASSYSTTGESYEQYF; J: TRBJ2-7; V: TRBV6-2/TRBV6-3; size: NA; D: TRBD1
DNA: TGTGCCAGCAGCACGATCTTCCACGAGCAGTACTTC; CDR3: CASSTIFHEQYF; J: TRBJ2-7; V: TRBV12-3/TRBV12-4; size: once; D: NA
DNA: TGTGCCAGCTCAGGTTTCTCCTACGAGCAGTACTTC; CDR3: CASSGFSYEQYF; J: TRBJ2-7; V: TRBV12-3/TRBV12-4; size: NA; D: NA
DNA: TGTGCCAGCAGCCCGGATAGCGGGAGAAGAGACGAGCAGTACTTC; CDR3: CASSPDSGRRDEQYF; J: TRBJ2-7; V: TRBV5-4; size: NA; D: TRBD2
DNA: TGTGCCAGCAGCTCAGGGACTAGCGGGGGAACAGATACGCAGTATTTT; CDR3: CASSSGTSGGTDTQYF; J: TRBJ2-3; V: TRBV7-2; size: many; D: TRBD2
DNA: TGTGCCAGCAGTTACACAGGGGGGTCATCCTACGAGCAGTACTTC; CDR3: CASSYTGGSSYEQYF; J: TRBJ2-7; V: TRBV6-5; size: many; D: TRBD1
DNA: TGTGCCAGCAGTCCTGGACTAGATCTCTTCAATGAGCAGTTCTTC; CDR3: CASSPGLDLFNEQFF; J: TRBJ2-1; V: TRBV12-3/TRBV12-4; size: many; D: TRBD2
DNA: TGCGCCAGCAGCGCCTTCGAAACCGGGGAGCTGTTTTTT; CDR3: CASSAFETGELFF; J: TRBJ2-2; V: TRBV4-3; size: many; D: NA
DNA: TGTGCCAGCACACAAGGCAGGGTGGGAGGAGAGACCCAGTACTTC; CDR3: CASTQGRVGGETQYF; J: TRBJ2-5; V: TRBV12-3/TRBV12-4; size: few; D: NA
DNA: TGTGCCAGCCGTACAACGAATTACAATGAGCAGTTCTTC; CDR3: CASRTTNYNEQFF; J: TRBJ2-1; V: TRBV6-2/TRBV6-3; size: NA; D: NA
DNA: TGTGCCAGCAGTCCGCGACCGGGACTAGCGGGGGGTACAGATACGCAGTATTTT; CDR3: CASSPRPGLAGGTDTQYF; J: TRBJ2-3; V: TRBV27; size: few; D: TRBD2
DNA: TGTGCCAGCAGTTGGGGACTAGACACAGATACGCAGTATTTT; CDR3: CASSWGLDTDTQYF; J: TRBJ2-3; V: TRBV6-2/TRBV6-3; size: many; D: TRBD2
DNA: TGCGCCAGCAGCCAAGATTTACTAGCATTGGATACGCAGTATTTT; CDR3: CASSQDLLALDTQYF; J: TRBJ2-3; V: TRBV4-1; size: many; D: NA
DNA: TGCGCCAGCAGCTTGCTGCCAGATCACACTGAAGCTTTCTTT; CDR3: CASSLLPDHTEAFF; J: TRBJ1-1; V: TRBV5-1; size: few; D: NA
DNA: TGTGCCAGCAGTTACGCAGGGTTGAACACTGAAGCTTTCTTT; CDR3: CASSYAGLNTEAFF; J: TRBJ1-1; V: TRBV6-5; size: many; D: NA
DNA: TGTGCCAGCAGCTTGGATAGGGTTCGACGCGAGCAGTACTTC; CDR3: CASSLDRVRREQYF; J: TRBJ2-7; V: TRBV7-2; size: many; D: NA
DNA: TGTGCCAGCAGCCTTTATCCCTCTGGGGCCAACGTCCTGACTTTC; CDR3: CASSLYPSGANVLTF; J: TRBJ2-6; V: TRBV9; size: few; D: NA
DNA: TGTGCCAGCAGCTTACAGGGAGTCGGTGAAAAACTGTTTTTT; CDR3: CASSLQGVGEKLFF; J: TRBJ1-4; V: TRBV13; size: NA; D: NA
DNA: TGCGCCAGCAGCCAAGATCGCGGGGGGGCAGATACGCAGTATTTT; CDR3: CASSQDRGGADTQYF; J: TRBJ2-3; V: TRBV4-1; size: NA; D: TRBD2
DNA: TGTGCCAGCAGCTCCCCACAGTTTGAGACCCAGTACTTC; CDR3: CASSSPQFETQYF; J: TRBJ2-5; V: TRBV5-5; size: NA; D: NA
DNA: TGTGCCAGCAGCCACACTTACGGCTATGGCTACACCTTC; CDR3: CASSHTYGYGYTF; J: TRBJ1-2; V: TRBV3-1; size: few; D: NA
DNA: TGTGCCAGCAGCCCCCAGGGGAGCACCGGGGAGCTGTTTTTT; CDR3: CASSPQGSTGELFF; J: TRBJ2-2; V: TRBV6-4; size: NA; D: NA
DNA: TGTGCCAGCAGCCTCGGGGCCAGCTATGGCTACACCTTC; CDR3: CASSLGASYGYTF; J: TRBJ1-2; V: TRBV12-3/TRBV12-4; size: few; D: NA
DNA: TGTGCCAGCAGCCCACAGCGGGGGGGCCCTCCCAATGAGCAGTTCTTC; CDR3: CASSPQRGGPPNEQFF; J: TRBJ2-1; V: TRBV7-2; size: many; D: TRBD2
DNA: TGCAGCGTTGAAGGGACAGGGGGAAGCGAGCAGTACTTC; CDR3: CSVEGTGGSEQYF; J: TRBJ2-7; V: TRBV29-1; size: NA; D: TRBD1
DNA: TGTGCCACCAGCAGAGATCCCGGGAGCGGAACTGAAGCTTTCTTT; CDR3: CATSRDPGSGTEAFF; J: TRBJ1-1; V: TRBV15; size: many; D: NA
DNA: TGTGCCAGCAGCCCAGGCCGGGGGACTGAAGCTTTCTTT; CDR3: CASSPGRGTEAFF; J: TRBJ1-1; V: TRBV25-1; size: NA; D: NA
DNA: TGCGCCAGCAGCCAAGAGCCCACGTATGGCTACACCTTC; CDR3: CASSQEPTYGYTF; J: TRBJ1-2; V: TRBV4-3; size: few; D: NA
DNA: TGTGCCAGCAGCCCTAGCTACGGGGGGGCCTACAATGAGCAGTTCTTC; CDR3: CASSPSYGGAYNEQFF; J: TRBJ2-1; V: TRBV12-3/TRBV12-4; size: many; D: TRBD2
DNA: TGTGCCAGCAGTGAATGGGGCATGGGACTAGCGGGGGGGCACTCCTACAATGAGCAGTTCTTC; CDR3: CASSEWGMGLAGGHSYNEQFF; J: TRBJ2-1; V: TRBV25-1; size: few; D: TRBD2
DNA: TGTGCCATCAGTGAGTCGAAGTCGCCAGGCCCCTCGGACGTCCTGACTTTC; CDR3: CAISESKSPGPSDVLTF; J: TRBJ2-6; V: TRBV10-3; size: NA; D: NA
DNA: TGTGCCAGCAGCTCTAGGGGCGGGGACCCCAAGGCTTCACCCCTCCACTTT; CDR3: CASSSRGGDPKASPLHF; J: TRBJ1-6; V: TRBV11-2; size: many; D: NA
DNA: TGTGCCAGCAGTTACAAGGACCATTATGGCTACACCTTC; CDR3: CASSYKDHYGYTF; J: TRBJ1-2; V: TRBV27; size: few; D: NA
DNA: TGTGCCAGCACCTCGGACCGGGTCCCAAAGGAAGCTTTCTTT; CDR3: CASTSDRVPKEAFF; J: TRBJ1-1; V: TRBV6-2/TRBV6-3; size: few; D: NA
DNA: TGTGCCAGCAGCTTCAGGGGGGCGACGGCCGGGGAGCTGTTTTTT; CDR3: CASSFRGATAGELFF; J: TRBJ2-2; V: TRBV12-3/TRBV12-4; size: few; D: NA
DNA: TGTGCCAGCAGAGTTGGCGAGACCCAGTACTTC; CDR3: CASRVGETQYF; J: TRBJ2-5; V: TRBV6-5; size: many; D: NA
DNA: TGCAGCGTTGAAGGCGAGAGAGGGAGGGCTTCCGAGCAGTACTTC; CDR3: CSVEGERGRASEQYF; J: TRBJ2-7; V: TRBV29-1; size: many; D: TRBD2
DNA: TGTGCCAGCAGTTTAGAGGGGCTCCAGCCCCAGCATTTT; CDR3: CASSLEGLQPQHF; J: TRBJ1-5; V: TRBV12-3/TRBV12-4; size: NA; D: NA
DNA: TGTGCCAGCAGCTTGGCCAAGTGGAGCGCTGAAGCTTTCTTT; CDR3: CASSLAKWSAEAFF; J: TRBJ1-1; V: TRBV5-6; size: NA; D: NA
DNA: TGTGCCAGCACTTCCGCTAGGGGGGACCAGTTCTTC; CDR3: CASTSARGDQFF; J: TRBJ2-1; V: TRBV12-3/TRBV12-4; size: NA; D: NA
DNA: TGTGCCAGCAGGGGACAGGGGGCTTCTGGCTACACCTTC; CDR3: CASRGQGASGYTF; J: TRBJ1-2; V: TRBV12-3/TRBV12-4; size: few; D: TRBD1